These 10 T cell receptor beta chains share one sample of origin, sequenced in a study of shared clonotypes between healthy human individuals. Profiled with immunoSEQ multiplex PCR; TCRdb holds only in-frame clones, not every one. Of some 2.4 million clones listed, roughly 93% are singletons. Input material: naive CD4+ T cells from PBMCs. Subset: CD45RA+ positively selected. These receptors were collected from a man aged 18 to 30 in good health. Some clones in this sample may be carry-over from other donors' samples.

The chain joins TRBV5-5 to TRBJ2-5; weak D call: TRBD1 (6 bases). The V end lost 4 bases, the J end lost 2 bases, and 15 bases lay between the germline ends. CDR1 is SGHKS, CDR2 YYEKEE, per germline (reference sequence). The CDR3 extends over 15 amino acids. The DNA for the CDR3 is TGTGCCAGCAGCCCGCTTGGGCAGGGGCAAGAGACCCAGTACTTC. Translated, it gives CASSPLGQGQETQYF.

J is TRBJ2-1 and V is TRBV5-6; 9 bases line up with TRBD2. CDR1 is SGHDT and CDR2 is YYEEEE in the germline V gene. The junction had 12 bases not matched to a gene; V was cut back by 4 bases and J by 7 bases. The CDR3 is made up of 16 amino acids. The CDR3 nucleotides are TGTGCCAGCAGCCCCGACTTGGCGGGAGGGTGGAATGAGCAGTTCTTC. Its translation: CASSPDLAGGWNEQFF.

The chain uses TRBV15 and TRBJ1-3; TRBD1 matches at 7 bases. The germline V gene encodes CDR1 LNHNV and CDR2 YYDKDF (reference sequence). V lost 0 bases, J lost 5 bases, and 4 bases stayed unmatched. CDR3 length: 15 amino acids. CDR3 residues: CATSREKGARNTIYF. CDR3 nucleotides: TGTGCCACCAGCAGAGAAAAGGGGGCAAGAAACACCATATATTTT.

As concerns this clone: The identical CDR3 is also encoded by other nucleotide sequences in the sample. The V and J genes are TRBV9 and TRBJ2-5; TRBD2 aligns across 7 bases. The CDR3 covers 14 residues. After removal of 3 bases from V and 1 base from J, the junction contained 3 bases not matched to a gene. The V gene's germline CDR1 is SGDLS and CDR2 YYNGEE. The CDR3, as DNA: TGTGCCAGCAGCGACGCTAGCGGCCAAGAGACCCAGTACTTC. This translates into CASSDASGQETQYF.

The chain joins TRBV28 to TRBJ2-1; TRBD2 agrees at 8 bases. This CDR3 comprises 15 residues. Germline CDR1 is MDHEN and CDR2 is SYDVKM. V lost 4 bases to trimming and J lost 6 bases; unmatched junction nucleotides: 8. This chain's CDR3 is CASSSFGTRGNEQFF. CDR3 nucleotides: TGTGCCAGCAGTTCCTTCGGGACTAGAGGCAATGAGCAGTTCTTC.

The chain joins TRBV5-1 to TRBJ2-5, with D maybe TRBD1 (5 bases). V lost 2 bases to trimming and J lost 1 base, with 9 bases between them. Germline V gene data show CDR1 as SGHRS and CDR2 as YFSETQ. This CDR3 comprises 14 residues. The DNA for the CDR3 is TGCGCCAGCAGCTTCGTCCAGGGCCAAGAGACCCAGTACTTC. The encoded protein is CASSFVQGQETQYF.

CDR3 sequence: CASSYQSGMGVQPQHF. The DNA for the CDR3 is TGTGCCAGCAGCTACCAATCAGGTATGGGGGTTCAGCCCCAGCATTTT. The V gene is TRBV5-5, the J gene TRBJ1-5, with D maybe TRBD1 (5 bases). This CDR3 region has 16 residues. Germline lookup yields CDR1 SGHKS and CDR2 YYEKEE (reference sequence). V shed 3 bases and J shed 6 bases, with 19 bases lying between them.

The rearrangement uses TRBV5-1 and TRBJ2-5, with D maybe TRBD2 (5 bases). V was cut by 4 bases and J by 6 bases, with 16 bases left in between. Looked up from germline, CDR1 is SGHRS and CDR2 is YFSETQ. The CDR3 has 14 residues. The chain's CDR3 is CASSPGSDGQTQYF. The CDR3 region has the DNA TGCGCCAGCAGCCCGGGATCGGATGGCCAGACCCAGTACTTC.

In its sample, this clone was seen a few times. The rearrangement uses TRBV2 and TRBJ1-5, with a weak D call TRBD1 (5 bases). From germline, CDR1 is SNHLY and CDR2 FYNNEI. The germline V and J ends were trimmed by 3 bases and 0 bases, with 15 bases remaining between them. This CDR3 comprises 17 residues. CDR3 nucleotide sequence: TGTGCCAGCAGTGAGGTCCTATGGGGGATTAGCAATCAGCCCCAGCATTTT. Its translation: CASSEVLWGISNQPQHF.

The chain joins TRBV27 to TRBJ2-6; no firm D call. The length of the CDR3 is 14 residues. V was cut by 2 bases and J by 1 base, with 3 bases left in between. CDR1 MNHEY and CDR2 SMNVEV come from the germline V gene (reference sequence). CDR3 residues: CASSLVSGANVLTF. DNA of the CDR3: TGTGCCAGCAGTTTAGTTTCTGGGGCCAACGTCCTGACTTTC.